The source of this TCR beta chain is a study of breast tumors, draining lymph nodes, adjacent tissues. TCRdb independently ran MiXCR on the multiplex PCR reads; one entry per CDR3 protein. The sample records about 230,000 distinct CDR3 sequences, 32% being singletons. Samples came from axillary lymph nodes draining the breast cancer. Germline lookup yields CDR1 SGHTA and CDR2 FQGNSA. This CDR3 spans 15 amino acids. The J segment lost 5 bases and the V segment lost 1 base, leaving 6 bases of the junction unmatched. This clonotype was seen many times. Sequencing input: axillary lymph node tissue. The rearrangement joins TRBV7-2 to TRBJ1-2; 8 bases are shared with TRBD1. This TCR derives from a female donor with breast cancer. Some clones in this sample may be carry-over from other donors' samples. The CDR3 loop is CASSLEGQGPYGYTF. As DNA, the CDR3 is TGTGCCAGCAGCTTAGAAGGACAGGGACCATATGGCTACACCTTC.